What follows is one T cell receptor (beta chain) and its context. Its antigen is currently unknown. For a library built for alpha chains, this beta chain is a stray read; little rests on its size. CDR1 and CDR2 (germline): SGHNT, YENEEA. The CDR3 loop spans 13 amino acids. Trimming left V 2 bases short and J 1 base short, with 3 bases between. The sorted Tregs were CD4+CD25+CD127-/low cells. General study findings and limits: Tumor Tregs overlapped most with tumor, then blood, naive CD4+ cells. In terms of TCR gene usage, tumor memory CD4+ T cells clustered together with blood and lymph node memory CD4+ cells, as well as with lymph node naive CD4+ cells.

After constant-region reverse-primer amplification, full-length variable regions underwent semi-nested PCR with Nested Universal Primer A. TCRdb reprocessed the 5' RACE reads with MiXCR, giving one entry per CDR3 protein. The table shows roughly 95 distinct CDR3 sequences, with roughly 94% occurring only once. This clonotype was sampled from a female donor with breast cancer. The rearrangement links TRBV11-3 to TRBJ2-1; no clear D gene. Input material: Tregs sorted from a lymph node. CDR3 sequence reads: CASSLTSYNEQFF. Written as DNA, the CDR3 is TGTGCCAGCAGCTTAACATCCTACAATGAGCAGTTCTTC.